This T cell receptor beta chain was observed in a study of CD8 T cells in ankylosing spondylitis. Study outcomes and limitations: Disease-linked clones had a CD8+ phenotype and relatively low frequency in peripheral blood. Matched ankylosing spondylitis synovial fluid reportedly contained a significantly enriched population of disease-linked clones.

Germline V lookup: CDR1 MDHEN, CDR2 SYDVKM. Germline trimming cut 6 bases from V and 6 bases from J; bases unmatched to any gene: 8. This CDR3 contains 14 residues. This clonotype was seen once. Its antigen is not known. Quantitative 5'-RACE with molecular barcodes generated TCR beta libraries. MiXCR, applied by TCRdb to the 5' RACE reads, yields one record per CDR3 protein. The sample shows about 250,000 distinct CDR3 sequences, 30% to 35% of them seen only once. Sequencing input: blood, either unsorted or a sorted T cell fraction (not recorded which). The receptor's source is a male donor with ankylosing spondylitis or in good health (not recorded which). The gene calls are TRBV28 and TRBJ1-5; TRBD1 agrees at 7 bases. CDR3 amino acids: CASRDRSSFQPQHF. CDR3 DNA: TGTGCCAGCAGGGACAGGAGTTCGTTTCAGCCCCAGCATTTT.